These T cell receptor beta chains were read from a single sample in a study of cytomegalovirus exposure and HLA in healthy donors. Method: immunoSEQ multiplex PCR; TCRdb's copy keeps in-frame clones and lacks some. The top ten clones hold around 5% of a sample with about 140,000 clones, approximately 80% of them seen once. The source material was PBMCs. Every receptor here comes from a male donor in good health and CMV-seronegative. CDR3s leave out the opening cysteine and the closing phenylalanine or tryptophan.

V,CDR3
TRBV27,AARGDREETQY
TRBV7-9,ASSPRAGLTEAF
TRBV28,ASSLGAGRQSNYGYT
TRBV7-6,ASSNNRGRGSGELF
TRBV5-1,ASTGTVGTEAF
TRBV27,ASSPLVGQTTYEQY
TRBV4-2,ASSHPPRGLAGAGTYEQY
TRBV30,AWGLYSYEQY
TRBV2,ASSETGYPIDGYT
TRBV5-5,ASSPRGEQDNEQF
TRBV5-4,ASSSRGGGEKLF
TRBV27,ASSLNPQGTSVSYEQY
TRBV4-1,ASSLAGPPMSYEQY
TRBV27,ASSLIRGSTDTQY
TRBV21-1,ASSKLEINSRVLSNQPQH
TRBV4-3,ASSQDAQANTGELF
TRBV5-1,ASSLVGEYEQY
TRBV18,ASSASGLPYEQY
TRBV5-1,ASSLGASGGEEEQF
TRBV5-1,ASSFHHGTGTNEQF
TRBV30,AWGQNNYGYT
TRBV7-3,ASSLGTGPYEQF
TRBV19,ASRDREDAKNIQY
TRBV5-1,ARPHRTGNDTQY
TRBV28,ASSFLQGTGNTIY
TRBV9,ASSSEGYGYT
TRBV5-5,ASSLGGQWRDTEAF
TRBV2,ASSVLSGRTDTQY
TRBV19,ASSPREMGGPATEAF
TRBV5-1,ASKESSYNEQF
TRBV10-2,ASSASGAGANVLT
TRBV6-1,ATSRDRGLYEQY
TRBV7-9,ASSHTTGNNSPLH
TRBV7-2,ASSLVWNTEAF
TRBV28,ASSLWKSGTGGYEQY
TRBV7-2,ASSYSSEAF
TRBV27,ASSPLGLTSVGTEAF
TRBV5-1,ASRDNQGTQY
TRBV7-3,ASSSTGQGGYT
TRBV28,ASSLLAGGASQPQH
TRBV5-4,ASSRGGANTGELF
TRBV2,ASSVQGSFNEKLF
TRBV18,ASSPTGGANTGELF
TRBV7-2,ASSSTSSYEQY
TRBV7-8,ASSFLEGDDTQY
TRBV7-2,ASSFLSGGLNEQF
TRBV4-3,ASSQGGGSGGNTIY
TRBV4-1,ASSQDRSEAF
TRBV2,ASPLAGGTDTQY
TRBV5-1,ASSLVATNEKLF
TRBV6-1,ASSERGSPSTDTQY